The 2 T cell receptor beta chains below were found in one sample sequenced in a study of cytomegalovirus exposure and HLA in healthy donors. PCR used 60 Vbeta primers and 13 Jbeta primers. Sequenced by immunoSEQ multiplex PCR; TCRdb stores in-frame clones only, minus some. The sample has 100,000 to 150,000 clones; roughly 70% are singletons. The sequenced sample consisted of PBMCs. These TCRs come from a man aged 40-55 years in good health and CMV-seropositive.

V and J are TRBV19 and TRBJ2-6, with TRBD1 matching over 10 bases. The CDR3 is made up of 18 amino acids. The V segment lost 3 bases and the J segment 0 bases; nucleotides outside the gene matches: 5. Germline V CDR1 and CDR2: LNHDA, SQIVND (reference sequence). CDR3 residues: CASSIGTGVPSGANVLTF. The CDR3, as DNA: TGTGCCAGTAGTATCGGGACAGGGGTTCCCTCTGGGGCCAACGTCCTGACTTTC.

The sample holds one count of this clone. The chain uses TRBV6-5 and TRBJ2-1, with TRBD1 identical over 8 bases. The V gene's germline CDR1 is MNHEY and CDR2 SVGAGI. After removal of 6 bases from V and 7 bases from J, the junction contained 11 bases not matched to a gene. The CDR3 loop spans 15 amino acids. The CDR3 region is CASRPTPQGANEQFF. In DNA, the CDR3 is TGTGCCAGCAGACCTACCCCGCAGGGGGCGAATGAGCAGTTCTTC.